This T cell receptor beta chain derives from a study of T-cell reconstitution after alpha-beta-depleted transplantation in children listed by TCRdb under 2016. Context from the whole study: Using TCR repertoire profiling, the study followed T-cell immune reconstitution in a quantitative way in children after TCRalphabeta/CD19-depleted allogeneic hematopoietic cell transplantation. Study-wide findings and limitations: The frequencies of hyperexpanded clones fell over the following months, and after one year, T-cell counts and TCRbeta diversity were mostly attributed to newly produced T cells. About two months after transplant, the apparently early recovery of alphabetaT-cell counts reportedly depended on just several hundred clones that had expanded rapidly and came from non-depleted graft cells. In some patients, high TCRbeta diversity at day 60 was attributed to recipient T cells and intrathymic progenitors that had survived conditioning.

The germline V gene sets CDR1 to SGHDT and CDR2 to YYEEEE. Ends trimmed: V by 4 bases, J by 5 bases; bases unmatched to a gene: 5. There are 13 amino acids in the CDR3, from cysteine to phenylalanine inclusive. CDR3 DNA only is kept here, 39 bases in frame from base 1. Remarks on this clonotype: This receptor's antigen is unknown. No base quality information exists; no much larger clone differs at one position.

The method was PCR. TCRdb lists the instrument as Illumina HiSeq 2500. To normalize quantification of the TCRbeta repertoire, the TCR libraries were built with molecular barcoding that relied on unique molecular identifiers. TCRdb trimmed public reads at Q25 via fastp, called clones via MiXCR and kept in-frame beta chains. Every entry covers one CDR3 protein and lists the most common genes and DNA from its rows. In all, the sample holds almost 600,000 distinct CDR3 sequences, and about a quarter of those were seen once. Clones ranked in the top ten supply 30% to 45% of the sample. The treatment or condition label of this sample denotes: allogeneic hematopoietic cell transplantation with graft depleted of TCRalphabeta T cells and CD19 B cells. The children who served as transplant recipients had been given grafts of TCRalphabeta/CD19-depleted allogeneic hematopoietic cells.

The source material was PBMCs, sampled before TCRalphabeta/CD19-depleted stem cell transplant. The sequence links TRBV5-6 to TRBJ1-1; 7 nucleotides in the junction match TRBD1. This clonotype was sampled from a boy less than two years old with Wiskott-Aldrich syndrome, due to receive a stem cell transplant. CDR3 protein: CASSAYRGTEAFF. The DNA sequence is TGTGCCAGCAGCGCCTACAGGGGAACTGAAGCTTTCTTT.